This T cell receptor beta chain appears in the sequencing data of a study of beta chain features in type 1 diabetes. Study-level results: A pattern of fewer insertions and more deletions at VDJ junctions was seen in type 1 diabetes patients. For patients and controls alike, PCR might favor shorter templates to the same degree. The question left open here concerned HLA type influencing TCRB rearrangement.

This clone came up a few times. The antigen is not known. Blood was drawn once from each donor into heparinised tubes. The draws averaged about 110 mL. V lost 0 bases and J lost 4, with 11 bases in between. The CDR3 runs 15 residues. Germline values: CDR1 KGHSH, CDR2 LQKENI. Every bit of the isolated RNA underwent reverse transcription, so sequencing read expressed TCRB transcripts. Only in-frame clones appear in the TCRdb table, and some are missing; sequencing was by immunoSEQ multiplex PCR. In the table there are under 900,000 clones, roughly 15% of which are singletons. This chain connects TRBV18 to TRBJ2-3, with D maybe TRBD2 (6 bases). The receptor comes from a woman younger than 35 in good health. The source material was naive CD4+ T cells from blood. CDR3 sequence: CASSPPLTGADTQYF. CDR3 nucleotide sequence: TGTGCCAGCTCACCACCGTTGACGGGGGCAGATACGCAGTATTTT.